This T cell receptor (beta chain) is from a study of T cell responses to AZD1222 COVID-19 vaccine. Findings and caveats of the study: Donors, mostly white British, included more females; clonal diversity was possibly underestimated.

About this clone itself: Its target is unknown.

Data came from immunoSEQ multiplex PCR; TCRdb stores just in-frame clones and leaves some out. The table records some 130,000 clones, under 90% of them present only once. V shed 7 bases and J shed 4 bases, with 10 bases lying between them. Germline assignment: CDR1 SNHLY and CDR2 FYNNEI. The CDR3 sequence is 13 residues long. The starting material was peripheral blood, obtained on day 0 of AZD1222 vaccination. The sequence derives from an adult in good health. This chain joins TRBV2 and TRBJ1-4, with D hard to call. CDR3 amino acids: CASISALNEKLFF. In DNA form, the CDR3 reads TGTGCCAGCATCTCGGCCCTTAATGAAAAACTGTTTTTT.